This TCR beta chain stems from a study of human T cells and chemical hapten exposure. Study observations and caveats: More PT1 expanded TCRs went with higher patch test scores.

This clonotype was detected a few times. Its antigen is currently unknown. The time point here: patch test 2, 6 weeks after DPC sensitization. Treatment here: therapeutic diphenylcyclopropenone sensitization with weekly scalp DPC. Total RNA was extracted from unfractionated whole blood. TCRdb processed the RACE reads anew with MiXCR; each CDR3 protein has one entry. The table has 350,000 to 400,000 distinct CDR3 sequences, roughly 6.3% seen once; the top ten hold less than 6.5%. The sample here was whole blood, taken in connection with sensitization to the hapten diphenylcyclopropenone (DPC). This clonotype originated in a woman younger than 35 with alopecia areata. Some clones in this sample may be carry-over from other donors' samples.

In nucleotides, the CDR3 is TGTGCCAGCAGCTTACTAGCGGGGTCGAACACCGGGGAGCTGTTTTTT. Its translation: CASSLLAGSNTGELFF. This chain connects TRBV7-6 to TRBJ2-2, with 9 bases matching TRBD2. Germline CDR1 is SGHVS and CDR2 is FNYEAQ. This CDR3 comprises 16 residues. After removal of 2 bases from V and 0 bases from J, the junction contained 1 base not matched to a gene.